The following is a TCR beta chain sequence with its context. The ends were cut back, 1 base at V and 0 bases at J, with 7 bases in the middle. The CDR3 totals 16 residues. The germline V gene has CDR1 SEHNR and CDR2 FQNEAQ (reference sequence). The entry originates in a study of control samples from healthy donors and cancer patients. Profiled with immunoSEQ multiplex PCR; TCRdb holds only in-frame clones, not every one. The data contain around 230,000 clones, 90% to 95% of them singletons. Sequenced: blood. This TCR was recovered from a man aged 50 to 60 in good health. The chain links TRBV7-9 to TRBJ2-6; D not resolved. The chain's CDR3 is CASSLGPDSGANVLTF. The CDR3 DNA is TGTGCCAGCAGCTTAGGACCGGACTCTGGGGCCAACGTCCTGACTTTC.